The clone carrying this T cell receptor (beta chain) was recorded a few times. The source of the sample is a study of blood T cells in healthy people across ages. Alongside a J-beta primer mix, a sample-barcoded 5' primer served in a second PCR lasting about 7 to 12 cycles. TCRdb fed the 5' RACE reads into MiXCR, producing one record per CDR3 protein. This table holds about 930,000 distinct CDR3 sequences, about 28% found once. The CDR3 loop spans 14 amino acids. Trimming took off 3 bases at V and 0 bases at J, with 6 bases between the two ends. The germline V gene encodes CDR1 KGHSH and CDR2 LQKENI. These sequences were also reported in another study, on T cells of mothers and their children.

This TCR came from a woman aged 40 to 50 in good health. This rearrangement joins TRBV18 to TRBJ1-5; no clear D gene. The sequenced material came from blood. The CDR3 bases are TGTGCCAGCTCACCGGTGGATAGCAATCAGCCCCAGCATTTT. It encodes CASSPVDSNQPQHF.